This T cell receptor (beta chain) is drawn from a study of T-cell reconstitution after alpha-beta-depleted transplantation in children. Unique molecular identifiers were incorporated when the TCRbeta library was constructed. Each CDR3 protein is one row after TCRdb ran MiXCR on the PCR reads. The sample has around 340,000 distinct CDR3 sequences; about 14% are singletons. Germline lookup yields CDR1 LGHNA and CDR2 YNFKEQ. Trimming took 1 base from V and 6 from J; bases not matched to a gene: 14. The CDR3 has 18 amino acids. The clonotype comes from a human donor who donated a stem cell graft to a child with Fanconi anemia. Sample: PBMCs, taken from the stem cell graft. The gene calls are TRBV4-2 and TRBJ2-4, with 8 bases lining up with TRBD2. This CDR3 is CASSQGSPPSGGVNIQYF. The CDR3 coding sequence is TGTGCCAGCAGCCAAGGAAGCCCACCGAGCGGGGGAGTAAACATTCAGTACTTC.